This passage covers 8 T cell receptor beta chains from one sample sequenced in a study of cytomegalovirus exposure and HLA in healthy donors. Amplification used 60 Vbeta primers and 13 Jbeta primers. The assay was immunoSEQ multiplex PCR, and TCRdb's table has in-frame clones only and misses some. The sample yields around 120,000 clones, around 80% seen once. The sample was PBMCs. The receptors come from a woman between 40 and 50 years old in good health and CMV-seronegative.

The V gene is TRBV9, the J gene TRBJ2-5; 9 bases are a match to TRBD2. The length of the CDR3 is 15 residues. The J segment lost 5 bases and the V segment lost 2 bases, leaving 7 bases of the junction unmatched. The germline gives CDR1 SGDLS, CDR2 YYNGEE. CDR3: CASSVAGGATETQYF. DNA of the CDR3: TGTGCCAGCAGCGTGGCGGGGGGGGCAACGGAGACCCAGTACTTC.

This chain connects TRBV13 to TRBJ1-4, with 10 bases aligning to TRBD1. The V and J ends lost 2 bases and 8 bases, in that order; junction bases with no gene match: 14. Germline lookup yields CDR1 PRHDT and CDR2 FYEKMQ (reference sequence). This CDR3 contains 18 residues. CDR3 in amino acids: CASSLQATGGHLGEKLFF. DNA for the CDR3: TGTGCCAGCAGCTTACAGGCGACAGGGGGCCACCTAGGCGAAAAACTGTTTTTT.

The rearrangement uses TRBV5-4 and TRBJ2-3; no clear D gene. The CDR3 loop spans 14 amino acids. The V end was cut by 3 bases, the J end by 1 base, with 9 bases between. Per the germline V gene, CDR1 is SGHNT and CDR2 is YYREEE (reference sequence). The CDR3 DNA follows: TGTGCCAGCAGCTCTGAACGGGGCACAGATACGCAGTATTTT. Protein sequence: CASSSERGTDTQYF.

The sample holds one count of this clone. The chain uses TRBV19 and TRBJ2-2; 8 nucleotides line up with TRBD1. V gave up 9 bases and J gave up 3 bases; unmatched junction bases: 6. This CDR3 region has 14 residues. Germline assignment: CDR1 LNHDA and CDR2 SQIVND (reference sequence). CDR3 coding DNA: TGTGCCAGCCGTACAGGGGGGTACACCGGGGAGCTGTTTTTT. It encodes CASRTGGYTGELFF.

This clone has a handful of counts. The V gene is TRBV28, the J gene TRBJ1-3, with a possible D match to TRBD1 (6 bases). The CDR3 has 16 residues. Germline V gene data show CDR1 as MDHEN and CDR2 as SYDVKM. V was pared by 7 bases and J by 0 bases, with 16 bases between. The CDR3 spells CASTLAAGDSGNTIYF. The CDR3 DNA sequence: TGTGCCAGCACTTTGGCCGCAGGGGACTCTGGAAACACCATATATTTT.

The chain recombines TRBV5-1 with TRBJ2-2, with D maybe TRBD2 (5 bases). Germline values: CDR1 SGHRS, CDR2 YFSETQ. The CDR3 runs 17 residues. V dropped 0 bases and J dropped 3 bases, with 15 bases sitting between them. CDR3 protein: CASSLDLDSPDTGELFF. CDR3 DNA: TGCGCCAGCAGCTTGGATCTGGACTCTCCAGACACCGGGGAGCTGTTTTTT.

V is TRBV13 and J is TRBJ2-5, with TRBD1 matching 8 bases. Judging by the DNA end, TRBJ2-7 fits better; the J call may be wrong. The CDR3 is made up of 13 amino acids. Germline V gene lookup returns CDR1 PRHDT and CDR2 FYEKMQ (reference sequence). CDR3 DNA: TGTGCCAGCAGCCTGCGGACAGGGTACGAGCAGTACTTC. Translating it yields CASSLRTGYEQYF.

This clone was seen a few times. The chain recombines TRBV5-1 with TRBJ2-7; 11 bases line up with TRBD2. The germline V gene has CDR1 SGHRS and CDR2 YFSETQ. CDR3 length: 14 amino acids. Unmatched junction bases numbered 10, after V lost 7 bases and J lost 7 bases. The CDR3 here is CASQSGTSGLEQYF. The CDR3 nucleotides read TGCGCCAGCCAAAGCGGGACTAGCGGCCTTGAGCAGTACTTC. Combining the CDR3 with reference TRBV5-1 and TRBJ2-7 gives the whole variable domain KAGVTQTPRYLIKTRGQQVTLSCSPISGHRSVSWYQQTPGQGLQFLFEYFSETQRNKGNFPGRFSGRQFSNSRSEMNVSTLELGDSALYLCASQSGTSGLEQYFGPGTRLTVT.